This TCR beta chain came from a study of blood T cell repertoires in COVID-19. For the study at large: Material from acute and convalescent COVID-19 was sourced from the United States, Italy and Spain. PBMCs, B-cell-depleted T cells, or T cells provided the cDNA or gDNA that made up the material.

Germline lookup yields CDR1 MNHEY and CDR2 SVGAGI. Between the trimmed V and J ends, which lost 8 bases and 3 bases, there was a span of 13 bases. The CDR3 covers 13 residues. Per the original methods: Nucleated cell number was recorded as an estimate derived from reference gene primer amplification. Measured with immunoSEQ multiplex PCR; TCRdb has only the in-frame clones, and not every one. Clone size and V and J calls were adopted from that table, with D and trimming inferred from the DNA. Of roughly 100,000 clones in the sample, 86% were seen once. The sequenced material came from peripheral blood. V is TRBV6-5 and J is TRBJ1-2; D unresolved. This receptor was identified in a human donor in a cohort sampled during active COVID-19. The CDR3 reads CASAGRQDYGYTF. The CDR3 bases are TGTGCCAGCGCGGGCAGACAAGACTATGGCTACACCTTC.